A single sample gave rise to the 14 T cell receptor beta chains below, sequenced in a study of T cell responses to AZD1222 COVID-19 vaccine. The method was immunoSEQ multiplex PCR; TCRdb's version includes in-frame clones alone and lacks a portion of them. The table lists roughly 130,000 clones, 90% to 95% of them singletons. The material sequenced was peripheral blood, taken on day 0 of AZD1222 vaccination. The receptor set was obtained from an adult in good health.

The rearrangement uses TRBV15 and TRBJ1-1; weak D call: TRBD1 (6 bases). The ends were cut back, 8 bases at V and 7 bases at J, with 17 bases in the middle. Germline V gene lookup returns CDR1 LNHNV and CDR2 YYDKDF (reference sequence). The CDR3 runs 13 residues. The CDR3 is CATGTGGPNEAFF. The CDR3 nucleotides are TGTGCCACCGGAACTGGGGGGCCTAATGAAGCTTTCTTT.

This chain joins TRBV2 and TRBJ2-3; 9 bases line up with TRBD2. CDR3 length: 13 amino acids. Trimming at V came to 7 bases and at J to 5 bases, leaving 4 bases not matched to a gene. The germline CDR1 and CDR2 sequences are SNHLY and FYNNEI. Here the CDR3 reads CASTGLAKDTQYF. The CDR3, as DNA: TGTGCCAGCACGGGACTAGCTAAAGATACGCAGTATTTT.

The rearrangement joins TRBV5-6 to TRBJ2-4; D remains ambiguous. This CDR3 has 12 amino acids. V was trimmed by 1 base and J by 6 bases, leaving 5 bases between them. The V gene's germline CDR1 is SGHDT and CDR2 YYEEEE. As DNA, the CDR3 is TGTGCCAGCAGCTTGAGATTAAACATTCAGTACTTC. It translates to CASSLRLNIQYF.

This chain connects TRBV5-1 to TRBJ1-1; tentatively, D is TRBD1 (6 bases). The CDR3 sequence is 14 residues long. Trimming cost V 2 bases and J 1 base, with 9 bases left between them. Looked up from germline, CDR1 is SGHRS and CDR2 is YFSETQ. The CDR3 protein is CASSFSQGNTEAFF. Here the CDR3 DNA reads TGCGCCAGCAGCTTTTCACAGGGGAACACTGAAGCTTTCTTT. The entire variable domain, with the rest obtained from reference TRBV5-1 and TRBJ1-1, is as follows: KAGVTQTPRYLIKTRGQQVTLSCSPISGHRSVSWYQQTPGQGLQFLFEYFSETQRNKGNFPGRFSGRQFSNSRSEMNVSTLELGDSALYLCASSFSQGNTEAFFGQGTRLTVV.

In the case of this clone: An end of the junction differs from the germline gene, which may be a read error. The genes are TRBV9 and TRBJ2-5, with D tentatively TRBD1 or TRBD2 (5 bases each). The V gene's germline CDR1 is SGDLS and CDR2 YYNGEE. The CDR3 is 10 residues long. The CDR3 DNA sequence: TGTGCCAGCAGCCCTACCGGGGCCCACTTC. This gives the protein CASSPTGAHF.

This chain links TRBV2 with TRBJ2-7; 7 positions agree with TRBD2. Looked up from germline, CDR1 is SNHLY and CDR2 is FYNNEI. Trimming removed 9 bases from V and 6 bases from J; junction bases left unmatched: 8. The CDR3 consists of 12 residues. The CDR3 spells CASRLSGGEQYF. Here the CDR3 DNA reads TGTGCCAGTAGATTGTCGGGAGGCGAGCAGTACTTC.

V and J are TRBV7-9 and TRBJ1-3; 10 bases agree with TRBD1. Trimming cost V 7 bases and J 2 bases; bases outside gene matches: 14. Germline-derived CDR1 and CDR2 are SEHNR and FQNEAQ (reference sequence). The CDR3 spans 18 residues. The CDR3 is CASTQLRPGQGTGNTIYF. CDR3 coding DNA: TGTGCCAGCACCCAACTTAGACCGGGACAGGGGACTGGAAACACCATATATTTT.

V gene TRBV7-2 combines with J gene TRBJ1-2; 8 nucleotides match TRBD1. The germline V gene has CDR1 SGHTA and CDR2 FQGNSA. This CDR3 is built from 13 residues. The V and J ends lost 5 bases and 5 bases, in that order; junction bases with no gene match: 4. CDR3 DNA sequence: TGTGCCAGCAGCCAGGGGGCGCGATATGGCTACACCTTC. Protein sequence: CASSQGARYGYTF.

V gene TRBV7-2 combines with J gene TRBJ2-1, with 7 bases identical to TRBD1. Losses at the gene ends were 5 bases for V and 4 bases for J; bases not matched to a gene: 2. The germline V gene has CDR1 SGHTA and CDR2 FQGNSA. This CDR3 is 13 amino acids long. CDR3 amino acids: CASSGGQYNEQFF. For the CDR3, the DNA is TGTGCCAGCAGCGGGGGACAGTACAATGAGCAGTTCTTC.

The V call is TRBV30, the J call TRBJ1-2, with D perhaps matching TRBD1 (5 bases). Per the germline V gene, CDR1 is GTSNPN and CDR2 is SVGIG (reference sequence). This CDR3 has 14 residues. V was trimmed by 2 bases and J by 1 base, leaving 11 bases between them. The CDR3 sequence: CAWSRDGRNYGYTF. CDR3 DNA sequence: TGTGCCTGGAGTCGGGACGGACGTAACTATGGCTACACCTTC. The whole variable domain, remainder taken from reference TRBV30 and TRBJ1-2, is SQTIHQWPATLVQPVGSPLSLECTVEGTSNPNLYWYRQAAGRGLQLLFYSVGIGQISSEVPQNLSASRPQDRQFILSSKKLLLSDSGFYLCAWSRDGRNYGYTFGSGTRLTVV.

This clone appeared once. The germline gene is not matched at one end of the junction; a read error may be the cause. The chain joins TRBV7-8 to TRBJ2-3, with 9 bases fitting TRBD2. Germline V lookup: CDR1 SGHVS, CDR2 FQNEAQ. There are 15 residues in the CDR3. CDR3 sequence reads: CASSLAGPYTDTQYF. DNA of the CDR3: TGTGCCAGCAGCCTAGCGGGACCATACACAGATACGCAGTATTTT.

The gene calls are TRBV7-2 and TRBJ2-2; TRBD1 might be the D (5 bases). The CDR3 runs 16 residues. Trimming removed 8 bases at V and 0 bases at J, with 16 bases between. Germline V gene data show CDR1 as SGHTA and CDR2 as FQGNSA. This chain's CDR3 is CASVSGRSSNTGELFF. CDR3 coding DNA: TGTGCCAGCGTCTCAGGGCGGAGTTCGAACACCGGGGAGCTGTTTTTT.

J is TRBJ2-3 and V is TRBV24-1; TRBD2 matches at 7 bases. Trimming cost V 7 bases and J 4 bases; bases outside gene matches: 4. This CDR3 is 13 amino acids long. CDR1 and CDR2 (germline): KGHDR, SFDVKD. The CDR3 DNA sequence: TGTGCCACCAGGTCTGCGGGAGCAGATACGCAGTATTTT. Its protein product is CATRSAGADTQYF.

The chain recombines TRBV24-1 with TRBJ1-2, with TRBD1 identical over 11 bases. V lost 4 bases and J lost 6; bases outside the gene matches: 6. CDR1 and CDR2 from the germline V gene are KGHDR and SFDVKD. The CDR3 totals 15 residues. The CDR3 DNA reads as TGTGCCACCAGTGAGGGGACAGGGGGGGTTGATGGCTACACCTTC. It is translated as CATSEGTGGVDGYTF.